The 16 T cell receptor beta chains given below trace back to one sample, sequenced in a study of long-term antiretroviral therapy in people with HIV. They ran version v3.0 of the immunoSEQ assay at survey level. TCRdb keeps only in-frame clones here, not all; method: immunoSEQ multiplex PCR. Here the sample spans tens of thousands of clones, roughly 80% being singletons. This specimen was unsorted PBMCs, taken 0.3 years after starting antiretroviral therapy. The origin of the receptors is a man between 35 and 55 years old with HIV.

The chain combines TRBV13 with TRBJ1-2; D not resolved. The CDR3 has 15 amino acids. V was clipped by 2 bases and J by 0 bases, with 10 bases between them. Germline assignment: CDR1 PRHDT and CDR2 FYEKMQ (reference sequence). The CDR3 region is CASSLLGEPNYGYTF. CDR3 DNA: TGTGCCAGCAGCTTACTGGGCGAACCTAACTATGGCTACACCTTC.

This clone was picked up one time. This chain connects TRBV5-6 to TRBJ2-5; 8 bases align to TRBD2. Germline CDR1 reads SGHDT; CDR2 reads YYEEEE. The CDR3 covers 15 residues. V dropped 0 bases and J dropped 4; count of bases not matched to a gene: 5. CDR3: CASSLAGRERETQYF. The CDR3 nucleotides are TGTGCCAGCAGCTTGGCCGGGAGGGAGAGAGAGACCCAGTACTTC.

This chain links TRBV2 with TRBJ2-2; 8 bases align to TRBD1. After removal of 6 bases from V and 3 bases from J, the junction contained 3 bases not matched to a gene. This CDR3 region has 14 residues. Germline-derived CDR1 and CDR2 are SNHLY and FYNNEI. The CDR3 DNA follows: TGTGCCAGCAGGACAGGGGATTACACCGGGGAGCTGTTTTTT. Protein: CASRTGDYTGELFF. The full variable domain, completed using reference TRBV2 and TRBJ2-2, is EPEVTQTPSHQVTQMGQEVILRCVPISNHLYFYWYRQILGQKVEFLVSFYNNEISEKSEIFDDQFSVERPDGSNFTLKIRSTKLEDSAMYFCASRTGDYTGELFFGEGSRLTVL.

The rearrangement uses TRBV28 and TRBJ1-5; 7 positions match TRBD1. CDR1 is MDHEN, CDR2 SYDVKM, per germline. CDR3 length equals 14 residues. Germline trimming cut 2 bases from V and 2 bases from J; bases unmatched to any gene: 0. The CDR3 protein is CASSLGQGNQPQHF. The CDR3 DNA is TGTGCCAGCAGTTTAGGACAGGGCAATCAGCCCCAGCATTTT.

The gene calls are TRBV18 and TRBJ2-3, with TRBD2 identical over 8 bases. Germline loops: CDR1 KGHSH, CDR2 LQKENI. After removal of 4 bases from V and 6 bases from J, the junction contained 9 bases not matched to a gene. The CDR3 totals 15 residues. Here the CDR3 reads CASSQSNGGADTQYF. In DNA, the CDR3 is TGTGCCAGCTCACAATCTAACGGGGGGGCTGATACGCAGTATTTT.

This sequence joins TRBV9 and TRBJ2-1; 7 bases map to TRBD1. Trimming took 4 bases from V and 4 from J; bases not matched to a gene: 8. CDR3 length: 15 amino acids. Looked up from germline, CDR1 is SGDLS and CDR2 is YYNGEE. The CDR3 nucleotides are TGTGCCAGCAGCAGTACAGGGGTGATTTACAATGAGCAGTTCTTC. Encoded protein: CASSSTGVIYNEQFF.

This clone was found once. V is TRBV6-5 and J is TRBJ2-6; no firm D call. From germline, CDR1 is MNHEY and CDR2 SVGAGI. Trimming pared 0 bases from V and 2 bases from J, leaving 8 bases between. The CDR3 has 16 residues. The CDR3 sequence is CASSYSSRTGANVLTF. The DNA for the CDR3 is TGTGCCAGCAGTTACTCGAGCAGGACTGGGGCCAACGTCCTGACTTTC.

The rearrangement links TRBV9 to TRBJ1-6, with D possibly matching TRBD1 (5 bases). CDR1 and CDR2 from the germline V gene are SGDLS and YYNGEE. This CDR3 is 12 amino acids long. Trimming shortened V by 4 bases and J by 8 bases, and 7 bases separated the two germline ends. The CDR3 region is CASSQGYSPLHF. CDR3 nucleotides: TGTGCCAGCAGCCAGGGATATTCACCCCTCCACTTT.

V usage is TRBV5-1 and J usage is TRBJ2-1; TRBD2 agrees at 8 bases. CDR3 length: 15 residues. Germline V gene sequence: CDR1 SGHRS, CDR2 YFSETQ. The trim removed 4 bases at V and 5 bases at J, leaving 8 bases unmatched. This chain's CDR3 is CASSRGGLGNNEQFF. The CDR3, as DNA: TGCGCCAGCAGCCGGGGGGGACTCGGAAACAATGAGCAGTTCTTC.

This sequence joins TRBV5-1 and TRBJ1-4; 8 bases match TRBD1. Germline trimming cut 4 bases from V and 0 bases from J; bases unmatched to any gene: 2. CDR3 length: 15 amino acids. Germline V gene sequence: CDR1 SGHRS, CDR2 YFSETQ. CDR3 protein: CASSQTGATNEKLFF. In nucleotides, the CDR3 is TGCGCCAGCAGCCAGACAGGGGCAACTAATGAAAAACTGTTTTTT. The variable domain in full, with the rest retrieved from reference TRBV5-1 and TRBJ1-4, is KAGVTQTPRYLIKTRGQQVTLSCSPISGHRSVSWYQQTPGQGLQFLFEYFSETQRNKGNFPGRFSGRQFSNSRSEMNVSTLELGDSALYLCASSQTGATNEKLFFGSGTQLSVL.

The chain employs TRBV4-1 and TRBJ2-1; D ambiguous. Germline-derived CDR1 and CDR2 are MGHRA and YSYEKL. V dropped 1 base and J dropped 7 bases, with 8 bases sitting between them. The CDR3 totals 13 residues. CDR3 sequence: CASSQVRQNEQFF. The CDR3 region has the DNA TGCGCCAGCAGCCAAGTCCGGCAGAATGAGCAGTTCTTC.

In regard to this clone: One end of the junction varies from germline; a read error may be responsible. The chain uses TRBV2 and TRBJ2-7; a possible D gene is TRBD1 (5 bases). This CDR3 spans 11 amino acids. Germline loops: CDR1 SNHLY, CDR2 FYNNEI. This CDR3 is CAGRQIYEQYF. For the CDR3, the DNA is TGTGCCGGCAGACAGATCTACGAGCAGTACTTC.

This chain connects TRBV6-1 to TRBJ1-1; D call uncertain. V was shortened by 2 bases and J by 1 base, with 2 bases between the two germline ends. The germline V gene encodes CDR1 MNHNS and CDR2 SASEGT. This CDR3 has 12 amino acids. This chain's CDR3 is CASSEWNTEAFF. In nucleotides, the CDR3 is TGTGCCAGCAGTGAATGGAACACTGAAGCTTTCTTT.

The J gene is TRBJ2-1, the V gene TRBV7-9; the D gene is possibly TRBD1 (5 bases). The V gene lost 1 base and the J gene lost 15 bases, with 13 bases spanning the gap. The germline V gene has CDR1 SEHNR and CDR2 FQNEAQ (reference sequence). CDR3 length: 12 residues. CDR3 bases: TGTGCCAGCAGCTTAGACACTGGGGCTCGGTTCTTC. Protein: CASSLDTGARFF. The full variable domain, completed using reference TRBV7-9 and TRBJ2-1, is DTGVSQNPRHKITKRGQNVTFRCDPISEHNRLYWYRQTLGQGPEFLTYFQNEAQLEKSRLLSDRFSAERPKGSFSTLEIQRTEQGDSAMYLCASSLDTGARFFGPGTRLTVL.

This sequence joins TRBV7-9 and TRBJ2-5; 11 bases line up with TRBD1. This CDR3 comprises 16 residues. Trimming removed 3 bases from V and 5 bases from J; junction bases left unmatched: 8. Germline CDR1 is SEHNR and CDR2 is FQNEAQ (reference sequence). CDR3 coding DNA: TGTGCCAGCAGCTTTACCGGACAGGGGGCTCGGGAGACCCAGTACTTC. Protein: CASSFTGQGARETQYF.

The chain joins TRBV10-3 to TRBJ2-7; D call uncertain. The germline CDR1 and CDR2 sequences are ENHRY and SYGVKD. V gave up 6 bases and J gave up 4 bases, with 13 bases separating them. The CDR3 extends over 13 amino acids. The DNA for the CDR3 is TGTGCCATCAGCGGGCAGGTTGGATACGAGCAGTACTTC. Its protein product is CAISGQVGYEQYF.